Listed below are T cell receptor beta chains from one sample, sequenced in a study of blood T cell repertoires in COVID-19. Here immunoSEQ multiplex PCR was the method, and the copy in TCRdb shows in-frame clones only, minus some. The table includes 200,000 to 250,000 clones, about 79% detected once. The sample consisted of PBMCs or T cells enriched from blood (not recorded which). All receptors come from a woman aged 60-75 years who had recovered from COVID-19. The CDR3 runs from the conserved cysteine through the conserved F or W.

J gene | CDR3 length | V gene | CDR3 protein
TRBJ1-1 | 14 | TRBV6-4 | CASSNRGLGTEAFF
TRBJ1-2 | 15 | TRBV19 | CASSKSGQNSYGYTF
TRBJ1-1 | 16 | TRBV7-2 | CASSPRLRGENTEAFF
TRBJ2-1 | 15 | TRBV4-2 | CASSDLQERGTRQFF
TRBJ2-1 | 14 | TRBV29-1 | CSVDVGGASNEQFF
TRBJ2-7 | 14 | TRBV5-6 | CASSPGTDSYEQYF
TRBJ2-1 | 15 | TRBV24-1 | CATSDFTKGGNEQFF
TRBJ1-1 | 15 | TRBV5-4 | CASSPTGGSGTEAFF
TRBJ2-1 | 15 | TRBV19 | CASSSTSGRASEQFF
TRBJ2-3 | 14 | TRBV5-1 | CASSIDTSTDTQYF
TRBJ2-3 | 15 | TRBV7-2 | CASSLVGGAQDTQYF
TRBJ1-6 | 14 | TRBV19 | CASSITDRVSPLHF
TRBJ2-3 | 14 | TRBV7-3 | CASSSAASGDTQYF
TRBJ2-7 | 15 | TRBV7-9 | CASSLTVTTPYEQYF
TRBJ1-2 | 14 | TRBV19 | CASRSGQGRYGYTF
TRBJ1-2 | 14 | TRBV28 | CASSPGTANYGYTF
TRBJ2-1 | 17 | TRBV7-6 | CASSWGAGTSAREGQFF
TRBJ1-6 | 15 | TRBV21-1 | CASSPQGDGNSPLHF
TRBJ1-3 | 14 | TRBV11-2 | CASSSDRVGNTIYF
TRBJ2-7 | 13 | TRBV19 | CASGTLEDYEQYF
TRBJ2-1 | 13 | TRBV5-6 | CASSPGREVEQFF
TRBJ2-2 | 14 | TRBV5-1 | CASSLFQGAGELFF
TRBJ2-3 | 16 | TRBV21-1 | CASTKGSKKGADTQYF
TRBJ2-7 | 13 | TRBV12-3/TRBV12-4 | CASRLSRGYEQYF
TRBJ2-3 | 13 | TRBV30 | CAWSGTVGDTQYF
TRBJ1-2 | 14 | TRBV5-6 | CASSTTPGYNGYTF
TRBJ2-1 | 13 | TRBV6-5 | CASRTPNYNEQFF
TRBJ1-5 | 13 | TRBV29-1 | CSVVTEPYQPQHF
TRBJ1-1 | 14 | TRBV11-2 | CASSPSGGTTEAFF
TRBJ1-2 | 16 | TRBV10-3 | CAISETDREENYGYTF
TRBJ1-2 | 17 | TRBV19 | CASSIENSGGPALGYTF
TRBJ1-1 | 13 | TRBV11-3 | CASSSRQNAEAFF
TRBJ2-5 | 13 | TRBV30 | CAWSVSVWGTQYF
TRBJ2-5 | 16 | TRBV15 | CATSRDTGSLQETQYF
TRBJ2-2 | 17 | TRBV3-1/TRBV3-2 | CASSQDRTGGFTGELFF
TRBJ1-6 | 16 | TRBV6-5 | CASSYRARVNNSPLHF
TRBJ1-1 | 12 | TRBV7-2 | CASSLSLTEAFF
TRBJ2-1 | 15 | TRBV5-1 | CASSLAQGALNEQFF
TRBJ2-3 | 19 | TRBV11-2 | CASSSDRDRGHRSTDTQYF
TRBJ1-1 | 14 | TRBV7-9 | CASSLDLVGTEAFF
TRBJ1-2 | 16 | TRBV7-6 | CASSQSQQTANYGYTF
TRBJ1-2 | 17 | TRBV7-9 | CASSTRTGGISDYGYTF
TRBJ2-5 | 11 | TRBV2 | CASRFEETQYF
TRBJ1-2 | 15 | TRBV5-4 | CASSPGTGTFMSYTF
TRBJ2-5 | 15 | TRBV7-9 | CASSRGTGNQETQYF
TRBJ2-1 | 15 | TRBV3-1/TRBV3-2 | CASSQSERRYNEQFF
TRBJ1-2 | 14 | TRBV4-1 | CASSQDRTTYGYTF
TRBJ1-2 | 15 | TRBV2 | CASSEAGAANYGYTF
TRBJ1-3 | 13 | TRBV12-3/TRBV12-4 | CASSQGSGNTIYF
TRBJ2-1 | 13 | TRBV24-1 | CATSDRDNHEQFF
TRBJ2-7 | 14 | TRBV5-1 | CASSLQGGSYEQYF
TRBJ2-3 | 13 | TRBV6-5 | CASSYPSTDTQYF
TRBJ1-6 | 15 | TRBV10-3 | CAISDEGVGNSPLHF
TRBJ2-7 | 14 | TRBV4-3 | CASSQETGYGEQYF
TRBJ1-5 | 17 | TRBV7-9 | CASSPTGFKDNNQPQHF
TRBJ1-1 | 17 | TRBV10-3 | CAISVAGGAFLNTEAFF
TRBJ1-5 | 15 | TRBV6-1 | CASSESRGENQPQHF
TRBJ2-1 | 15 | TRBV5-1 | CASSFGSVSYNEQFF
TRBJ2-7 | 13 | TRBV14 | CASSQFRGGEQYF
TRBJ2-7 | 10 | TRBV2 | CASSLLEQYF